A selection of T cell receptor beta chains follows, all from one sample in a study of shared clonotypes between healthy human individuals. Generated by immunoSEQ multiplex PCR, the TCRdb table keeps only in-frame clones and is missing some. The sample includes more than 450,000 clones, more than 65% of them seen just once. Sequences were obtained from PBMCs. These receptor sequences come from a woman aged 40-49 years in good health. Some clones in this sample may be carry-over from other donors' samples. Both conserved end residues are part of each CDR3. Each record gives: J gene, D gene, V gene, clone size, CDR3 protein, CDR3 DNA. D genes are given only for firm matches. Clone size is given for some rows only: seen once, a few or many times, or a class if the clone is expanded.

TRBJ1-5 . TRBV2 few CASSEGLYGNQPQHF TGTGCCAGCAGTGAAGGCCTATATGGCAATCAGCCCCAGCATTTT
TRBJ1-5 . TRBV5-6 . CASSTRGGWNQPQHF TGTGCCAGCAGTACCCGTGGGGGATGGAATCAGCCCCAGCATTTT
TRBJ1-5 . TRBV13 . CASSGRGSNQPQHF TGTGCCAGCAGCGGTCGGGGTAGCAATCAGCCCCAGCATTTT
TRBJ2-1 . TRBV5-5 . CASILNVQHEQFF TGTGCCAGCATCCTGAATGTGCAGCATGAGCAGTTCTTC
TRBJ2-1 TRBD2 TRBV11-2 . CASSLGASGRTEKYEQFF TGTGCCAGCAGCTTGGGTGCTAGCGGGAGGACCGAAAAATATGAGCAGTTCTTC
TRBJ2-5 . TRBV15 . CATSMMREDTQYF TGTGCCACCAGCATGATGAGGGAGGATACGCAGTACTTC
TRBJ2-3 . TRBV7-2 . CASSLYRGGSTDTQYF TGTGCCAGCAGCTTATATCGTGGGGGGAGCACAGATACGCAGTATTTT
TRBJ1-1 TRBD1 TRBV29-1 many CSVSRQGAAFF TGCAGCGTGTCGCGACAGGGCGCAGCTTTCTTT
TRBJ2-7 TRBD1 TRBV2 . CASRAQGASYEQYF TGTGCCAGCCGGGCACAGGGGGCATCCTACGAGCAGTACTTC
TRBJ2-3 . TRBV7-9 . CASSLESSWDTQYF TGTGCCAGCAGCTTAGAGTCTAGCTGGGATACGCAGTATTTT
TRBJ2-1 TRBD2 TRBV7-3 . CASSLTSGRDKQGEQFF TGTGCCAGCAGCTTAACTAGCGGGAGGGATAAACAGGGTGAGCAGTTCTTC
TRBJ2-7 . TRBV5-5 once CASSLAATGRLYEQYF TGTGCCAGCAGCTTGGCTGCGACAGGCAGACTTTACGAGCAGTACTTC
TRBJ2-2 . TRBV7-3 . CASSSTTTGELFF TGTGCCAGCAGTTCCACGACCACCGGGGAGCTGTTTTTT
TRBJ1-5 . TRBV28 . CASKGSNQPQHF TGTGCCAGCAAAGGGAGCAATCAGCCCCAGCATTTT
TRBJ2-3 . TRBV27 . CASSFRLTDTQYF TGTGCCAGCAGTTTTCGGCTGACAGATACGCAGTATTTT
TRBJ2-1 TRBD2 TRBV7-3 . CASSSQPGLAGNEQFF TGTGCCAGCAGCTCCCAACCGGGACTAGCGGGGAATGAGCAGTTCTTC
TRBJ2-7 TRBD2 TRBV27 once CASSLGIAGGSHEQYF TGTGCCAGCAGTTTAGGTATAGCGGGAGGGAGCCACGAGCAGTACTTC
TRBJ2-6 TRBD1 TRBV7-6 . CASSPGTGTGANVLTF TGTGCCAGCAGCCCCGGGACAGGGACTGGGGCCAACGTCCTGACTTTC
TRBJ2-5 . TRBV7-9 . CASSLAARVETQYF TGTGCCAGCAGCTTAGCGGCCAGGGTGGAGACCCAGTACTTC
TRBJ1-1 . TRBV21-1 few CASSARQNTEAFF TGTGCCAGCAGCGCCAGACAGAACACTGAAGCTTTCTTT
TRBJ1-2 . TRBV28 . CASAFFRGSNYGYTF TGTGCCAGCGCGTTTTTCAGGGGATCCAACTATGGCTACACCTTC
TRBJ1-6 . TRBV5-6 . CASSFQSGNNSPLHF TGTGCCAGCAGCTTTCAATCAGGGAATAATTCACCCCTCCACTTT
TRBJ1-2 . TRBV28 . CANGTPYGYTF TGTGCCAACGGGACTCCCTATGGCTACACCTTC
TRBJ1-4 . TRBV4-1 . CASSQRSFHATNEKLFF TGCGCCAGCAGCCAACGGTCCTTCCACGCAACTAATGAAAAACTGTTTTTT
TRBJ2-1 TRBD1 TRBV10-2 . CASSEYDRAQNEQFF TGCGCCAGCAGTGAGTATGACAGGGCCCAAAATGAGCAGTTCTTC
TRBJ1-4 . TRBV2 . CASSEFEGVEKLFF TGTGCCAGCAGTGAATTTGAGGGTGTCGAAAAACTGTTTTTT
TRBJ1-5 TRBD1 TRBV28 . CAIRDSYSNQPQHF TGTGCCATCCGGGACAGTTATAGCAATCAGCCCCAGCATTTT
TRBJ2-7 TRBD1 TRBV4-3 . CASSQEWGQGREQYF TGCGCCAGCAGCCAAGAGTGGGGACAGGGTAGGGAGCAGTACTTC
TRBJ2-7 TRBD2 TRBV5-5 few CASSRTSSYEQYF TGTGCCAGCAGCCGGACTAGCAGCTACGAGCAGTACTTC
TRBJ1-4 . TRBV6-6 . CASLYQGINEKLFF TGTGCCAGCCTTTACCAGGGGATCAATGAAAAACTGTTTTTT
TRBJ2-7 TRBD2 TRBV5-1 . CASSLALAGVEEQYF TGCGCCAGCAGCTTGGCCTTAGCGGGAGTGGAAGAGCAGTACTTC
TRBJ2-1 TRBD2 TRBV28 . CASSSRGTSGSMYNEQFF TGTGCCAGCAGTTCCCGGGGGACTAGCGGGAGTATGTACAATGAGCAGTTCTTC
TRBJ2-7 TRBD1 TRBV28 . CASRPPGQGVHEQYF TGTGCCAGCAGACCCCCGGGACAGGGGGTCCACGAGCAGTACTTC
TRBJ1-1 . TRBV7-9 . CASSPPLEAFF TGTGCCAGCAGCCCCCCGTTAGAAGCTTTCTTT
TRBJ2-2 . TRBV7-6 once CASSSRAFTGELFF TGTGCCAGCAGCTCCAGGGCCTTCACCGGGGAGCTGTTTTTT
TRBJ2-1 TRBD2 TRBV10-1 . CASRRTSGRAETREQFF TGCGCCAGCCGGCGGACTAGCGGGAGGGCCGAGACTCGAGAGCAGTTCTTC